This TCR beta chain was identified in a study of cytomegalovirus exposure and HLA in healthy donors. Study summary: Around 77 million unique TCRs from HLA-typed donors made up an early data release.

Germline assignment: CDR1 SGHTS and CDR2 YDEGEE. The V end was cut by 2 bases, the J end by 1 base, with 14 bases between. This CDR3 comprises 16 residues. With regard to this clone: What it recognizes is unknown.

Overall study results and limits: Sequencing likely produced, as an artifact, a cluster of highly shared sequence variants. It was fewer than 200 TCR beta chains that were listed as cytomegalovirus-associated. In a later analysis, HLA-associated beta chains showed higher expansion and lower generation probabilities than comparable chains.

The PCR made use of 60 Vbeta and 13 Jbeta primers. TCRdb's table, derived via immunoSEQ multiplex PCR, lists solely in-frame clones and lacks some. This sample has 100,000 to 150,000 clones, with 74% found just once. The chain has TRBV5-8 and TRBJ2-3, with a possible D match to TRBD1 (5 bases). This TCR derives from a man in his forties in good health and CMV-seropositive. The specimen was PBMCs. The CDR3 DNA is TGTGCCAGCAGCTTTGGGGCTTCCTTGGGCACAGATACGCAGTATTTT. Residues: CASSFGASLGTDTQYF. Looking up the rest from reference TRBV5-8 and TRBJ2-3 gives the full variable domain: EAGVTQSPTHLIKTRGQQATLRCSPISGHTSVYWYQQALGLGLQFLLWYDEGEERNRGNFPPRFSGRQFPNYSSELNVNALELEDSALYLCASSFGASLGTDTQYFGPGTRLTVL.